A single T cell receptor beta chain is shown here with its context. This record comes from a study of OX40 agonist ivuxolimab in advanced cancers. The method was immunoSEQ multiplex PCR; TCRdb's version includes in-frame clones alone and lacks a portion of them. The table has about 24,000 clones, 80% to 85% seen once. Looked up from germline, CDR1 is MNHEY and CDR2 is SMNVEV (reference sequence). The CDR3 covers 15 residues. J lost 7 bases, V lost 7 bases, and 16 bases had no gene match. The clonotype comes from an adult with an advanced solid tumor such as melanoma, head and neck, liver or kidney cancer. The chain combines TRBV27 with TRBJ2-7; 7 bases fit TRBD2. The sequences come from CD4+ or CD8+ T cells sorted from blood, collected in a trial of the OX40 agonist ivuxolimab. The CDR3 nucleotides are TGTGCCAGCACGTCCGTAGGAGCGGGGCCCGGGGAGCAGTACTTC. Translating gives CASTSVGAGPGEQYF.